This T cell receptor beta chain was obtained from a study of shared clonotypes between healthy human individuals. Whole-study context: CD4 naive cells filled three plates per donor, CD4 memory three, CD8 naive two and CD8 memory one.

CD45RO-negative cells were positively selected for CCR7, leaving out terminally differentiated effector memory CD45RA+ cells. TCRdb's copy holds only in-frame clones and misses some; the assay was immunoSEQ multiplex PCR. Here the sample spans 1.5 million to 2.5 million clones, roughly 94% being singletons. Remarks on this clone: Its antigen is unidentified.

Study findings and constraints: Relative to memory subsets, naive subsets generally showed larger estimated richness.

Germline V CDR1 and CDR2: SGHDT, YYEEEE. The ends were cut back, 2 bases at V and 6 bases at J, with 20 bases in the middle. The CDR3 consists of 16 residues. The chain is built from TRBV5-6 and TRBJ1-2; D is ambiguous. This TCR was sampled from a man aged 18 to 35 in good health. Sequencing used naive CD8+ T cells sorted from blood. This chain's CDR3 is CASSFPDFPAGDGYTF. CDR3 nucleotides: TGTGCCAGCAGCTTCCCAGACTTTCCCGCTGGGGATGGCTACACCTTC.